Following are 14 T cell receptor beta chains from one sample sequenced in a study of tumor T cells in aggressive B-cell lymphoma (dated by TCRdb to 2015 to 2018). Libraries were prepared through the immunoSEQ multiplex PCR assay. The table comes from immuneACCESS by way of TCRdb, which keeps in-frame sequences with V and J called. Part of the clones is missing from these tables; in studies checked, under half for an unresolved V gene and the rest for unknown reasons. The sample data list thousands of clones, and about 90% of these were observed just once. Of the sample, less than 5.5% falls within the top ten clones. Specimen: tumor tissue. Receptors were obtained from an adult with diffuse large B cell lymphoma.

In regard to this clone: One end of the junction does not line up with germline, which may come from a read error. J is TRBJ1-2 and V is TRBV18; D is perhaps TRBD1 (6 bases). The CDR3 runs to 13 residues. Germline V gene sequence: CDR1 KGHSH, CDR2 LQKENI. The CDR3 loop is CASSPAGVYGYTF. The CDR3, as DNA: TGTGCCAGCTCACCAGCAGGGGTCTATGGTTACACCTTC.

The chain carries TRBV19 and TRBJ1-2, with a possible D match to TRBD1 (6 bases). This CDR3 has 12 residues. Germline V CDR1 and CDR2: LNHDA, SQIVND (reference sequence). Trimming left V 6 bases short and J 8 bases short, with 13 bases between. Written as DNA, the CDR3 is TGTGCCAGTAGCGGGACATTATTAGGCTACACCTTC. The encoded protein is CASSGTLLGYTF.

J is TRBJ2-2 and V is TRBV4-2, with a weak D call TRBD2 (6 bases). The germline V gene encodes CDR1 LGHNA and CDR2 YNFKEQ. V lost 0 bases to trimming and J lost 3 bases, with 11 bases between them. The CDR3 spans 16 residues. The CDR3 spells CASSQDSGGYTGELFF. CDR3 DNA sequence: TGTGCCAGCAGCCAAGATTCCGGGGGTTACACCGGGGAGCTGTTTTTT.

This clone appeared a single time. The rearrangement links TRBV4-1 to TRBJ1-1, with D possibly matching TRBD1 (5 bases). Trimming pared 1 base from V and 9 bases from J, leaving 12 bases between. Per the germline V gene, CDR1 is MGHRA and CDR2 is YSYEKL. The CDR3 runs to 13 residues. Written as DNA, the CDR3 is TGCGCCAGCAGCCAAGCGACGGGACTTAAAGCTTTCTTT. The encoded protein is CASSQATGLKAFF.

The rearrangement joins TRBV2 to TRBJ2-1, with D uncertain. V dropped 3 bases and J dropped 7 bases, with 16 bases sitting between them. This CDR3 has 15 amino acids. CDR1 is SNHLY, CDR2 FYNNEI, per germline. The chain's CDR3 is CASSDGHIKGNEQFF. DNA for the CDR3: TGTGCCAGCAGTGATGGGCACATAAAAGGAAATGAGCAGTTCTTC.

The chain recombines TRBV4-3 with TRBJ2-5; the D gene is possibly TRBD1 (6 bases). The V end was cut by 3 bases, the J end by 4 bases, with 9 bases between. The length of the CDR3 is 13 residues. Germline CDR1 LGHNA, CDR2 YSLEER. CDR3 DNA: TGCGCCAGCAGCCAGGGCAGGGGAGAGACCCAGTACTTC. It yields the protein CASSQGRGETQYF.

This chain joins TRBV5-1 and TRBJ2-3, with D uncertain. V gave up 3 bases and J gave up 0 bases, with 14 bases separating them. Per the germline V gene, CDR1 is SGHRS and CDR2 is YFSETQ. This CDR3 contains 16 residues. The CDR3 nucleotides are TGCGCCAGCAGCTCTAATGGTAGAACTAGCACAGATACGCAGTATTTT. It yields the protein CASSSNGRTSTDTQYF.

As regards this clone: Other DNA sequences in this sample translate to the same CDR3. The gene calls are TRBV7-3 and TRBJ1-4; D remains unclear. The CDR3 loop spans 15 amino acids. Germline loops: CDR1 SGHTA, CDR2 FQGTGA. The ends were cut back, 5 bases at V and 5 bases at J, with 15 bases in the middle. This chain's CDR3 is CASSLMGGKNEKLFF. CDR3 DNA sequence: TGTGCCAGCAGCCTAATGGGAGGGAAGAATGAAAAACTGTTTTTT.

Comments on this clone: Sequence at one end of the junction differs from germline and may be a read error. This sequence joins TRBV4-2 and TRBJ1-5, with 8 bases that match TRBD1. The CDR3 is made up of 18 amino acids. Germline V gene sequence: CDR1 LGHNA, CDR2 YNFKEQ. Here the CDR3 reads CASSQQQGVTDSNQSQHF. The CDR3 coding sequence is TGTGCCAGCAGCCAACAACAGGGGGTGACCGATAGCAATCAGTCCCAGCATTTT.

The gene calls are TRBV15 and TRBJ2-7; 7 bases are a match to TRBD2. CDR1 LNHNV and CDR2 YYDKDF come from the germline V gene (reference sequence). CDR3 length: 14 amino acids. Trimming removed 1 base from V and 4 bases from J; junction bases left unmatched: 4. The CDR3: CATSRGGSGYEQYF. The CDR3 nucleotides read TGTGCCACCAGCAGAGGCGGGAGCGGATACGAGCAGTACTTC.

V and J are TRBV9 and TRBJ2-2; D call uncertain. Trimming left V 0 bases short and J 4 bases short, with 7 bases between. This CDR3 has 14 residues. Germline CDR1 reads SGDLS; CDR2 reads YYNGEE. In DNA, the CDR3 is TGTGCCAGCAGCGTAGGGCGGAGCACCGGGGAGCTGTTTTTT. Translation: CASSVGRSTGELFF. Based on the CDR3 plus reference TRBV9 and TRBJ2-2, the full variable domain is DSGVTQTPKHLITATGQRVTLRCSPRSGDLSVYWYQQSLDQGLQFLIQYYNGEERAKGNILERFSAQQFPDLHSELNLSSLELGDSALYFCASSVGRSTGELFFGEGSRLTVL.

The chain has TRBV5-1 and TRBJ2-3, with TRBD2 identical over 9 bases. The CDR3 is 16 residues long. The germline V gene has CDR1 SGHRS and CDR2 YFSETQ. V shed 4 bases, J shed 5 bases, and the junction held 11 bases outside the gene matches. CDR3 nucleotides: TGCGCCAGCAGCAAGGAAGCGGGGGGAGTAGGAGATACGCAGTATTTT. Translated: CASSKEAGGVGDTQYF.

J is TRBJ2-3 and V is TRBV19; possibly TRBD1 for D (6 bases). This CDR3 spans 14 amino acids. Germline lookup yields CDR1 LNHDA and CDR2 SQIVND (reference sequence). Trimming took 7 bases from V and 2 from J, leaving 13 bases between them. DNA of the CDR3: TGTGCCAGTATTCCAGGGGTCATCACAGATACGCAGTATTTT. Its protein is CASIPGVITDTQYF.

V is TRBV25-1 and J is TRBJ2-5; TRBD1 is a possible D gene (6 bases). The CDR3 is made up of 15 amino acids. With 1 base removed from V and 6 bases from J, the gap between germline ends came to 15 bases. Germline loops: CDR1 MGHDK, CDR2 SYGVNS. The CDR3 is CASSESGRGTKTQYF. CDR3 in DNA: TGTGCCAGCAGTGAATCTGGCAGGGGAACGAAGACCCAGTACTTC.